Shown below are 15 T cell receptor beta chains from a single sample sequenced in a study of shared clonotypes between healthy human individuals. Assay: immunoSEQ multiplex PCR; the TCRdb copy retains only in-frame clones and omits some. The table records around 1.6 million clones, approximately 98% of them present only once. Sequencing was done on a sample of naive CD4+ T cells sorted from blood. Noted subset: CD45RA+ positively selected. The source of these receptors is a man aged 25 to 45 in good health.

For this clone: Other DNA variants within this sample encode the same CDR3. The chain recombines TRBV27 with TRBJ2-1; 7 bases agree with TRBD2. CDR3 size: 13 residues. Germline V gives CDR1 MNHEY, CDR2 SMNVEV (reference sequence). Unmatched junction bases numbered 2, after V lost 5 bases and J lost 4 bases. CDR3 DNA: TGTGCCAGCAGTCCGCGGGGGTACAATGAGCAGTTCTTC. Its translation: CASSPRGYNEQFF.

The V gene is TRBV6-1, the J gene TRBJ2-5; possibly TRBD2 for D (6 bases). Germline CDR1 and CDR2: MNHNS and SASEGT. V was trimmed by 0 bases and J by 7 bases, leaving 15 bases between them. CDR3 length: 15 amino acids. This CDR3 reads CASSEASGDRRTQYF. As DNA, the CDR3 is TGTGCCAGCAGTGAAGCTTCGGGGGACCGTAGGACCCAGTACTTC.

This sequence joins TRBV11-3 and TRBJ1-1; D unresolved. Trimming took off 3 bases at V and 1 base at J, with 6 bases between the two ends. Germline V lookup: CDR1 SGHNT, CDR2 YENEEA. The CDR3 extends over 13 amino acids. CDR3 bases: TGTGCCAGCAGCTTCGCACCGAACACTGAAGCTTTCTTT. Protein: CASSFAPNTEAFF.

This clone was seen only once. V gene TRBV28 combines with J gene TRBJ1-1, with 7 bases that match TRBD1. In germline, CDR1 is MDHEN, CDR2 SYDVKM. Germline trimming cut 7 bases from V and 7 bases from J; bases unmatched to any gene: 3. The CDR3 is made up of 11 amino acids. The CDR3 here is CASNYRGEAFF. The CDR3 nucleotides read TGTGCCAGCAACTACAGGGGTGAAGCTTTCTTT.

The count of this clone is one. The chain is built from TRBV7-9 and TRBJ1-1, with D perhaps TRBD1 (5 bases). CDR3 length: 12 amino acids. Trimming left V 5 bases short and J 10 bases short, with 14 bases between. Germline lookup yields CDR1 SEHNR and CDR2 FQNEAQ (reference sequence). Written as DNA, the CDR3 is TGTGCCAGCAGCAAAGACAGACGGGGAGCTTTCTTT. Translation: CASSKDRRGAFF.

The gene calls are TRBV7-8 and TRBJ2-3; a possible D gene is TRBD2 (6 bases). The CDR3 extends over 16 amino acids. Trimming stripped 1 base from V and 2 bases from J, with 13 bases between. Germline-derived CDR1 and CDR2 are SGHVS and FQNEAQ. In nucleotides, the CDR3 is TGTGCCAGCAGCTTAGTCGGGGGAGGCTTCACAGATACGCAGTATTTT. This translates into CASSLVGGGFTDTQYF.

The chain joins TRBV18 to TRBJ2-7; D possibly matches TRBD1 or TRBD2 (5 bases each). This CDR3 is built from 15 residues. Per the germline V gene, CDR1 is KGHSH and CDR2 is LQKENI. Trimming cost V 2 bases and J 0 bases, with 11 bases left between them. The CDR3 is CASSPGVGDSYEQYF. The CDR3 DNA reads TGTGCCAGCTCACCAGGGGTGGGGGACTCCTACGAGCAGTACTTC.

The chain recombines TRBV5-1 with TRBJ2-5; TRBD2 is a possible D gene (5 bases). CDR1 SGHRS and CDR2 YFSETQ come from the germline V gene. Trimming took 2 bases from V and 0 from J, leaving 14 bases between them. CDR3 size: 16 residues. The CDR3 nucleotides are TGCGCCAGCAGCTTCCGGGGATCCGTAAACCAAGAGACCCAGTACTTC. Residues: CASSFRGSVNQETQYF.

This sequence joins TRBV18 and TRBJ2-1, with 9 bases that match TRBD1. The CDR3 totals 14 residues. V lost 4 bases, J lost 4 bases, and 2 bases stayed unmatched. CDR1 and CDR2 from the germline V gene are KGHSH and LQKENI. The DNA of the CDR3 is TGTGCCAGCTCACTAGGACAGGGGTACAATGAGCAGTTCTTC. Protein product: CASSLGQGYNEQFF.

The J gene is TRBJ1-1, the V gene TRBV5-4; no firm D call. Germline V gives CDR1 SGHNT, CDR2 YYREEE (reference sequence). The CDR3 is made up of 15 amino acids. V lost 4 bases and J lost 6, with 19 bases in between. In DNA form, the CDR3 reads TGTGCCAGCAGCGTCCCGGGTGGAGCGCACCCTGAAGCTTTCTTT. Amino acids: CASSVPGGAHPEAFF. Together with reference TRBV5-4 and TRBJ1-1, the CDR3 gives the full variable domain: ETGVTQSPTHLIKTRGQQVTLRCSSQSGHNTVSWYQQALGQGPQFIFQYYREEENGRGNFPPRFSGLQFPNYSSELNVNALELDDSALYLCASSVPGGAHPEAFFGQGTRLTVV.

With respect to this clone: Other nucleotide sequences in the sample specify the same CDR3. The chain joins TRBV5-1 to TRBJ2-3; D remains ambiguous. The CDR3 has 14 residues. Germline CDR1 and CDR2: SGHRS and YFSETQ. The V gene lost 1 base and the J gene lost 0 bases, with 6 bases spanning the gap. The CDR3 region is CASSLLVSTDTQYF. In DNA form, the CDR3 reads TGCGCCAGCAGCTTGTTAGTCAGCACAGATACGCAGTATTTT.

V usage is TRBV9 and J usage is TRBJ1-2, with TRBD1 matching 8 bases. The CDR3 extends over 14 amino acids. V shed 3 bases and J 5 bases; nucleotides not matched to a gene: 6. CDR1 and CDR2 (germline): SGDLS, YYNGEE. The CDR3 reads CASSAGGAEYGYTF. The CDR3 DNA is TGTGCCAGCAGCGCAGGGGGCGCTGAATATGGCTACACCTTC.

This chain links TRBV9 with TRBJ2-2; the D is unclear. Trimming stripped 1 base from V and 3 bases from J, with 7 bases between. This CDR3 comprises 14 residues. In germline, CDR1 is SGDLS, CDR2 YYNGEE. The CDR3: CASSVLQDTGELFF. CDR3 bases: TGTGCCAGCAGCGTATTGCAAGACACCGGGGAGCTGTTTTTT.

This sequence joins TRBV29-1 and TRBJ1-2, with D possibly matching TRBD1 (6 bases). Looked up from germline, CDR1 is SQVTM and CDR2 is ANQGSEA. This CDR3 comprises 14 residues. Trimming cost V 0 bases and J 8 bases, with 16 bases left between them. The CDR3 region is CSVEETGRRGGYTF. CDR3 DNA: TGCAGCGTTGAAGAGACAGGTCGCCGGGGGGGCTACACCTTC.

The V and J genes are TRBV29-1 and TRBJ2-1, with D hard to call. Germline assignment: CDR1 SQVTM and CDR2 ANQGSEA. CDR3 length: 16 residues. The V end was cut by 1 base, the J end by 4 bases, with 17 bases between. CDR3 sequence reads: CSVEGSLGRAYNEQFF. The CDR3 DNA reads TGCAGCGTTGAAGGTTCCCTAGGACGGGCTTACAATGAGCAGTTCTTC.